This T cell receptor (beta chain) comes out of a study of neurological immune-mediated disorders. Overall study results and limits: Patients with HTLV-1-associated myelopathy had the highest level of TCR clonal expansion, whereas patients with multiple sclerosis had the lowest level, falling beneath the level found in healthy controls.

The cDNA was synthesized by means of template-switch 5'RACE, which was carried out with 10-nucleotide random UMIs. TCRdb called the 5' RACE reads again in MiXCR, with one record for every CDR3 protein. Of tens of thousands of distinct CDR3 sequences listed, less than 4.5% are singletons. CDR3 length equals 12 residues. The germline CDR1 and CDR2 sequences are SEHNR and FQNEAQ (reference sequence). V was pared by 8 bases and J by 5 bases, with 13 bases between. This clonotype was counted at least ten times. Its antigen is unknown. The receptor was isolated from a man aged 25-45 years with multiple sclerosis. V is TRBV7-9 and J is TRBJ2-7; the D is unclear. Sequenced material: PBMCs. CDR3 residues: CASSDTPDEQYF. DNA of the CDR3: TGTGCCAGCTCAGACACCCCGGACGAGCAGTACTTC.